This TCR beta chain originates from a study of cytomegalovirus exposure and HLA in healthy donors. PCR involved 60 Vbeta and 13 Jbeta primers. Sequenced by immunoSEQ multiplex PCR; TCRdb stores in-frame clones only, minus some. The table includes around 200,000 clones, 75% to 85% detected once. Specimen: PBMCs. The origin of this receptor is a woman aged 60-75 years in good health and CMV-seropositive.

This CDR3 reads CASSQSPDPYEQYF. The CDR3 coding sequence is TGCGCCAGCAGCCAATCCCCAGATCCCTACGAGCAGTACTTC. V is TRBV4-1 and J is TRBJ2-7, with D uncertain. V lost 2 bases and J 2 bases, leaving 10 bases between the germline ends. Per the germline V gene, CDR1 is MGHRA and CDR2 is YSYEKL. This CDR3 region has 14 residues.